This T cell receptor (beta chain) comes out of a study of shared clonotypes between healthy human individuals. Points from the study as a whole: The study sampled only blood, and tissue repertoires likely differ.

CDR3 length: 11 amino acids. CDR1 and CDR2 (germline): LNHDA, SQIVND (reference sequence). The junction had 6 bases not matched to a gene; V was cut back by 9 bases and J by 8 bases. With respect to this clone: No antigen is known for it.

This table comes from immunoSEQ multiplex PCR, and its TCRdb copy is limited to in-frame clones, with some not included. Among approximately 2.3 million clones listed, over 85% were seen once. Study donors comprised healthy, HIV-negative adults devoid of recent acute infection or vaccination. This TCR derives from a man between 18 and 35 years old in good health. Some clones in this sample may be carry-over from other donors' samples. Sequenced input: naive CD4+ T cells from PBMCs. Subset defined: CD45RA+ positively selected. The chain uses TRBV19 and TRBJ1-2; 7 bases fit TRBD1. Here the CDR3 DNA reads TGTGCCAGCAGACAGGGTGACGGCTACACCTTC. Translation gives CASRQGDGYTF.